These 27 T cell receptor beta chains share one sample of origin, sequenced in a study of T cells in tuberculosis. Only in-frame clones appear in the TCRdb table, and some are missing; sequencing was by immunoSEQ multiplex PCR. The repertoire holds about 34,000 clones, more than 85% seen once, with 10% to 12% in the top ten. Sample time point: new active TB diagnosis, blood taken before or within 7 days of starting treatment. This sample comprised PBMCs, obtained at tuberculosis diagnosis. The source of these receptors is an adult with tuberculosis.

As DNA, the CDR3 is TGCGCCAGCAGCCAAGACTGGAGTGCGAGGGCCCACACCTTC. Protein: CASSQDWSARAHTF. This chain joins TRBV4-1 and TRBJ1-2; D is ambiguous. Trimming cost V 0 bases and J 12 bases, with 17 bases left between them. The CDR3 has 14 residues. Germline lookup yields CDR1 MGHRA and CDR2 YSYEKL.

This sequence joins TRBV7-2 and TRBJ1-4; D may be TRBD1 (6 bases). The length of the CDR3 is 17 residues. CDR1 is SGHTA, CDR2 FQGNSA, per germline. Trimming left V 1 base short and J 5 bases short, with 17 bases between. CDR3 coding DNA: TGTGCCAGCAGCTTAGTCCCAGTAGGGGGGGGGAATGAAAAACTGTTTTTT. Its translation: CASSLVPVGGGNEKLFF. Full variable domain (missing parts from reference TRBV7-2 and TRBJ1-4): GAGVSQSPSNKVTEKGKDVELRCDPISGHTALYWYRQSLGQGLEFLIYFQGNSAPDKSGLPSDRFSAERTGGSVSTLTIQRTQQEDSAVYLCASSLVPVGGGNEKLFFGSGTQLSVL.

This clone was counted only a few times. DNA for the CDR3: TGTGCCAGCAGCTACCTAGGACAGTGTTTTGGTGGCTACACCTTC. Translated: CASSYLGQCFGGYTF. The chain couples TRBV21-1 to TRBJ1-2; TRBD1 reflects the table's D call only, with no check against the DNA. TRBV21-1 has pseudogene status. CDR3 size: 15 residues.

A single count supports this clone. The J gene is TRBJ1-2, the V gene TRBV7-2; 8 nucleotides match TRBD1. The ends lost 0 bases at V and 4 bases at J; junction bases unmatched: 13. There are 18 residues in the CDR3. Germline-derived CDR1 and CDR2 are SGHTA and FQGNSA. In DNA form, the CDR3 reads TGTGCCAGCAGCTTAGCCCCTCCAGGGGGCCTTTCTACCTATGGCTACACCTTC. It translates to CASSLAPPGGLSTYGYTF. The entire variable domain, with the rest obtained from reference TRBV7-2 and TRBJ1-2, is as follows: GAGVSQSPSNKVTEKGKDVELRCDPISGHTALYWYRQSLGQGLEFLIYFQGNSAPDKSGLPSDRFSAERTGGSVSTLTIQRTQQEDSAVYLCASSLAPPGGLSTYGYTFGSGTRLTVV.

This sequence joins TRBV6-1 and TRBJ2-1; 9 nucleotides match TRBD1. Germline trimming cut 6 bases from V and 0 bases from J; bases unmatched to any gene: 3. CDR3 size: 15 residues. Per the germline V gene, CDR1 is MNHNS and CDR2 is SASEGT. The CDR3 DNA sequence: TGTGCCAGCAGCGCGGGACAGGGCTCCTACAATGAGCAGTTCTTC. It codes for CASSAGQGSYNEQFF.

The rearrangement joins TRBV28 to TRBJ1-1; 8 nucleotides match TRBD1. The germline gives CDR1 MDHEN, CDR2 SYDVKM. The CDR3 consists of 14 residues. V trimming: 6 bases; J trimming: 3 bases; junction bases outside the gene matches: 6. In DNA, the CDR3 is TGTGCCAGCAGGTTCAGGGGGCCGGACACTGAAGCTTTCTTT. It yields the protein CASRFRGPDTEAFF.

CDR3 protein: CASGIGGTGELFF. In DNA, the CDR3 is TGCGCCAGCGGGATCGGGGGCACCGGGGAGCTGTTTTTT. This chain joins TRBV5-1 and TRBJ2-2; D is perhaps TRBD2 (6 bases). CDR1 and CDR2 (germline): SGHRS, YFSETQ. The CDR3 extends over 13 amino acids. Trimming took 7 bases from V and 4 from J, leaving 11 bases between them.

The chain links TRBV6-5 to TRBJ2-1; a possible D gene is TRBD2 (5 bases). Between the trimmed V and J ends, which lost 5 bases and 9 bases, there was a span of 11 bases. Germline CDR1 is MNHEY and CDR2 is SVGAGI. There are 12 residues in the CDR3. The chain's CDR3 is CASSTIRGEQFF. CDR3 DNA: TGTGCCAGCAGTACCATTCGGGGTGAGCAGTTCTTC.

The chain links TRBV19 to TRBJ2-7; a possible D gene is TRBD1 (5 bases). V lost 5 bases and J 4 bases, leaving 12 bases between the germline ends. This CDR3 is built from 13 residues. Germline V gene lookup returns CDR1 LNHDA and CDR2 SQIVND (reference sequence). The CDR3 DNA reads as TGTGCCAGTAGTCCCACGGACAATTACGAGCAGTACTTC. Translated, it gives CASSPTDNYEQYF.

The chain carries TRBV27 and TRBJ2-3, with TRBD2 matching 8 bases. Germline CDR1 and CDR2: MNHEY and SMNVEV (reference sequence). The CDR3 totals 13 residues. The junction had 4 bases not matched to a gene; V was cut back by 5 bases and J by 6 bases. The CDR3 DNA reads TGTGCCAGCAGTCCCTCTAGCGGGGATACGCAGTATTTT. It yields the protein CASSPSSGDTQYF.

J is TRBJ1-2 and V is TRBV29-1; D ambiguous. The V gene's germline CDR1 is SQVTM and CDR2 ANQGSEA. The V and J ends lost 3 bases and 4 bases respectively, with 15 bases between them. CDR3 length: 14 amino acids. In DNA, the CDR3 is TGCAGCGTTGATTCAGGAATCGATGGCTATGGCTACACCTTC. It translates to CSVDSGIDGYGYTF.

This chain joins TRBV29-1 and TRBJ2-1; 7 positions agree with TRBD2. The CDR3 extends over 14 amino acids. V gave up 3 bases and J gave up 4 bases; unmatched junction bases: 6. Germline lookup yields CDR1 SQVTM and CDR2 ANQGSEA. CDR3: CSVEGLADYNEQFF. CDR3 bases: TGCAGCGTTGAGGGGCTAGCGGATTACAATGAGCAGTTCTTC.

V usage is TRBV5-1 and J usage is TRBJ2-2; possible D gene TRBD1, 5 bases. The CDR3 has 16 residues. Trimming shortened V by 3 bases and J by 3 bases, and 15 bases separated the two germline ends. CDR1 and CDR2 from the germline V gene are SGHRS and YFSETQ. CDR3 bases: TGCGCCAGCAGCTCCTTTGTTACAGGAGACACCGGGGAGCTGTTTTTT. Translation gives CASSSFVTGDTGELFF. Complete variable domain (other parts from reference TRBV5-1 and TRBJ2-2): KAGVTQTPRYLIKTRGQQVTLSCSPISGHRSVSWYQQTPGQGLQFLFEYFSETQRNKGNFPGRFSGRQFSNSRSEMNVSTLELGDSALYLCASSSFVTGDTGELFFGEGSRLTVL.

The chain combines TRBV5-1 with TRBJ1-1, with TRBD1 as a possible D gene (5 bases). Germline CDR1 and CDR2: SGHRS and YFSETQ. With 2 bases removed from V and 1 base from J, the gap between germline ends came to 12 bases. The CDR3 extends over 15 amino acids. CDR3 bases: TGCGCCAGCAGCTTTGGAGGCGGGGGGAACACTGAAGCTTTCTTT. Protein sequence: CASSFGGGGNTEAFF.

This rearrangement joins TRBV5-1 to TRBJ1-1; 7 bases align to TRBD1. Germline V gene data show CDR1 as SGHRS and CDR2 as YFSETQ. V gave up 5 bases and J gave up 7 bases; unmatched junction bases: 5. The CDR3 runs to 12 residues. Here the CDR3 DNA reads TGCGCCAGCAGGAAAGGGACAGATGAAGCTTTCTTT. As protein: CASRKGTDEAFF.

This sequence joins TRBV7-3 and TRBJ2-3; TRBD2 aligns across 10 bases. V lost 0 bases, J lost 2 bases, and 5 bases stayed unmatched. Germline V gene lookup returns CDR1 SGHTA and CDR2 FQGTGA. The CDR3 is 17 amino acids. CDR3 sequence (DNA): TGTGCCAGCAGCTTAACTTTAGCGGGGGGCCCCACAGATACGCAGTATTTT. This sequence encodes CASSLTLAGGPTDTQYF.

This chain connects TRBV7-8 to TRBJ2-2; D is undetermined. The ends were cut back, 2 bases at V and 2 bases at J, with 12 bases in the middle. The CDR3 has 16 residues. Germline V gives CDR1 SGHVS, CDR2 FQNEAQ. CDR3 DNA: TGTGCCAGCAGCTTAAACCCGCTTCTAAACACCGGGGAGCTGTTTTTT. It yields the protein CASSLNPLLNTGELFF.

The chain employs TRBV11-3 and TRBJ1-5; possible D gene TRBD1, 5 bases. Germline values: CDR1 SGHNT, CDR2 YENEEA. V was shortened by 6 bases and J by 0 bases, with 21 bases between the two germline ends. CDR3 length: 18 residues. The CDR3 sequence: CASSLRGGIYFSNQPQHF. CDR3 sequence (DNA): TGTGCCAGCAGTTTACGCGGGGGGATTTACTTTAGCAATCAGCCCCAGCATTTT.

Here the CDR3 reads CASSRGQGEGYTF. The DNA for the CDR3 is TGTGCCAGCAGTCGTGGACAGGGGGAAGGCTACACCTTC. This rearrangement joins TRBV27 to TRBJ1-2; 10 positions agree with TRBD1. CDR3 length equals 13 residues. The V gene end was trimmed by 5 bases and the J gene end by 8 bases; junction bases not matched to a gene: 5. Germline CDR1 reads MNHEY; CDR2 reads SMNVEV (reference sequence).

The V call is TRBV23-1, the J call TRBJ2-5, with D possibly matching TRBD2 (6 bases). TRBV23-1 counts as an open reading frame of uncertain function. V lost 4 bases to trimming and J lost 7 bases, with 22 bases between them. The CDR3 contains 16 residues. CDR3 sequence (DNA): TGCGCCAGCAGTCTTCCCGGGGGTACGGCCGGGGTGACCCAGTACTTC. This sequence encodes CASSLPGGTAGVTQYF.

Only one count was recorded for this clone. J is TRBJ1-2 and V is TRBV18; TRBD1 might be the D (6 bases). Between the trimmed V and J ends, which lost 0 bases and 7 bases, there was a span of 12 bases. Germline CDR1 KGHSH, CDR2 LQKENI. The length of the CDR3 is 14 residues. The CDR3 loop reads CASSPPAGASGYTF. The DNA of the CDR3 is TGTGCCAGCTCACCACCGGCAGGGGCGAGTGGCTACACCTTC.

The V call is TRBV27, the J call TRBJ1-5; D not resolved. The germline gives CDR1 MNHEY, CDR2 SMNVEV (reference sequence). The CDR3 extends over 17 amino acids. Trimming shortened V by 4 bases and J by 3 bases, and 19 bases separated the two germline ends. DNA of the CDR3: TGTGCCAGCAGTTCCTCTCCCGGACTGATTCCCAATCAGCCCCAGCATTTT. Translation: CASSSSPGLIPNQPQHF.

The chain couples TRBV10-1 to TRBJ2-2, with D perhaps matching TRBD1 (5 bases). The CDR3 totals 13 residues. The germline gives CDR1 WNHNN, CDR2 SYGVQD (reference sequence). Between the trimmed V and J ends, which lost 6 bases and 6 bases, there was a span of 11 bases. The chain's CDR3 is CASRAGLAGELFF. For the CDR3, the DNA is TGCGCCAGCAGGGCAGGGTTGGCCGGGGAGCTGTTTTTT.

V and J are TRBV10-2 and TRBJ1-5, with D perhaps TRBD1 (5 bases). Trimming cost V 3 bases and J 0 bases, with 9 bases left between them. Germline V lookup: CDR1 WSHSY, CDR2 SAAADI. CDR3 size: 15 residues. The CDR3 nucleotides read TGCGCCAGCAGTGACCCGGGGGGTAGCAATCAGCCCCAGCATTTT. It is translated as CASSDPGGSNQPQHF.

The CDR3 DNA reads TGCGCCAGCAGCTTGGGACTAGCCCGAGATACGCAGTATTTT. It encodes CASSLGLARDTQYF. The chain carries TRBV5-1 and TRBJ2-3, with 7 bases lining up with TRBD2. Germline V CDR1 and CDR2: SGHRS, YFSETQ. The CDR3 spans 14 residues. J lost 5 bases, V lost 0 bases, and 3 bases had no gene match.

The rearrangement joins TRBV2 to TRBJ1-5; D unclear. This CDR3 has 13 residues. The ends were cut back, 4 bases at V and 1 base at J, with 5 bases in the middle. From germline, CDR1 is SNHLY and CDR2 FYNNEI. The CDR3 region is CASSVGSNQPQHF. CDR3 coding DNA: TGTGCCAGCAGTGTGGGCAGCAATCAGCCCCAGCATTTT.

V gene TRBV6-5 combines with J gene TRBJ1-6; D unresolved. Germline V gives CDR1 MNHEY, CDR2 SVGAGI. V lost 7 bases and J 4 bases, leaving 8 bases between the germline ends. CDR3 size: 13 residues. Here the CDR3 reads CASTPVYNSPLHF. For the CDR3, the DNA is TGTGCCAGCACCCCCGTATATAATTCACCCCTCCACTTT.